This TCR beta chain was identified during a study of neurological immune-mediated disorders. Study at large: The 35 or so multiple sclerosis patients comprised about 31 that were relapsing-remitting and 3 that were secondary progressive.

This clonotype was observed at least ten times. Its antigen is currently unknown. Study-wide findings and caveats: Multiple sclerosis, the disease with the least TCR clonal expansion, fell below healthy controls, whereas HTLV-1-associated myelopathy showed the most. There was no association between the multiple sclerosis repertoire cluster and any clinical or MRI feature.

Unsorted libraries were prepared from 2 million PBMCs that had been stored at -80 C. The CDR3 has 15 residues. The V gene lost 0 bases and the J gene lost 4 bases, with 13 bases spanning the gap. CDR1 is DFQATT, CDR2 SNEGSKA, per germline (reference sequence). TCRdb used MiXCR to reprocess the 5' RACE reads, holding one entry per CDR3 protein. The sample consists of approximately 130,000 distinct CDR3 sequences, roughly 3.2% of them appearing once. This rearrangement joins TRBV20-1 to TRBJ1-3; D is ambiguous. Sequenced sample: PBMCs. This sequence was found in a woman aged 30 to 39 with multiple sclerosis. The CDR3, as DNA: TGCAGTGCTAGAGATTTAGAAGTTCCGGGAAACACCATATATTTT. Translated: CSARDLEVPGNTIYF.